Listed here are 10 T cell receptor beta chains from one sample, sequenced in a study of blood T cell repertoires in COVID-19. The method was immunoSEQ multiplex PCR; TCRdb's version includes in-frame clones alone and lacks a portion of them. The table lists 9,500 to 15,000 clones, roughly four fifths of them singletons, with around 4% in the top ten. The sequenced sample consisted of peripheral blood. The receptors shown here come from a woman aged 55-70 years with acute or convalescent COVID-19.

The gene calls are TRBV2 and TRBJ1-4; D gene unclear. Germline V CDR1 and CDR2: SNHLY, FYNNEI. The length of the CDR3 is 14 residues. Trimming took off 6 bases at V and 4 bases at J, with 12 bases between the two ends. The CDR3 spells CASRRAGGNEKLFF. In DNA, the CDR3 is TGTGCCAGCAGGAGGGCAGGCGGTAATGAAAAACTGTTTTTT.

The rearrangement joins TRBV5-4 to TRBJ1-4; 9 positions agree with TRBD1. V gave up 4 bases and J gave up 4 bases; unmatched junction bases: 2. CDR3 length: 14 amino acids. Germline values: CDR1 SGHNT, CDR2 YYREEE (reference sequence). For the CDR3, the DNA is TGTGCCAGCAGCCGGACAGGGGTTAATGAAAAACTGTTTTTT. It yields the protein CASSRTGVNEKLFF.

This chain uses TRBV5-1 with TRBJ2-1, with TRBD1 matching over 8 bases. Trimming removed 5 bases from V and 0 bases from J; junction bases left unmatched: 7. CDR1 is SGHRS and CDR2 is YFSETQ in the germline V gene. The CDR3 has 16 amino acids. The CDR3 is CASSGTGGSSYNEQFF. The CDR3 DNA reads as TGCGCCAGCAGTGGTACAGGGGGAAGCTCCTACAATGAGCAGTTCTTC.

The V and J genes are TRBV5-1 and TRBJ1-2; 10 bases fit TRBD1. Germline CDR1 reads SGHRS; CDR2 reads YFSETQ. V dropped 0 bases and J dropped 5; count of bases not matched to a gene: 10. The CDR3 consists of 17 residues. CDR3 in DNA: TGCGCCAGCAGCTTGGGAGGCGGGACAGGGGATTTGTATGGCTACACCTTC. Translated, it gives CASSLGGGTGDLYGYTF.

This clone was counted a few times. The chain joins TRBV3-1 (or the pseudogene TRBV3-2) to TRBJ1-2; D possibly corresponds to TRBD1 (5 bases). CDR3 size: 13 residues. V lost 4 bases to trimming and J lost 5 bases, with 11 bases between them. The germline CDR1 and CDR2 sequences are LGHDT and YNNKEL (reference sequence). The CDR3 sequence: CASSRGEGYGYTF. For the CDR3, the DNA is TGTGCCAGCAGCCGTGGGGAGGGGTATGGCTACACCTTC.

The chain uses TRBV5-1 and TRBJ2-7, with D possibly being TRBD2 (5 bases). This CDR3 region has 14 residues. V shed 0 bases and J shed 4 bases, with 11 bases lying between them. In germline, CDR1 is SGHRS, CDR2 YFSETQ. The CDR3: CASSLGASGYEQYF. In DNA form, the CDR3 reads TGCGCCAGCAGCTTGGGGGCGTCGGGGTACGAGCAGTACTTC.

This clone was seen a single time. The V call is TRBV15, the J call TRBJ1-2, with 8 bases identical to TRBD1. The germline V gene encodes CDR1 LNHNV and CDR2 YYDKDF (reference sequence). This CDR3 spans 17 amino acids. V shed 0 bases and J 5 bases; nucleotides not matched to a gene: 11. This CDR3 is CATSRDPWTGNDYGYTF. CDR3 nucleotides: TGTGCCACCAGCAGAGACCCCTGGACAGGGAATGATTATGGCTACACCTTC. The complete variable domain, with remaining parts taken from reference TRBV15 and TRBJ1-2, reads DAMVIQNPRYQVTQFGKPVTLSCSQTLNHNVMYWYQQKSSQAPKLLFHYYDKDFNNEADTPDNFQSRRPNTSFCFLDIRSPGLGDTAMYLCATSRDPWTGNDYGYTFGSGTRLTVV.

The chain employs TRBV3-1 (or the pseudogene TRBV3-2) and TRBJ2-7, with D possibly being TRBD2 (5 bases). Trimming shortened V by 1 base and J by 5 bases, and 9 bases separated the two germline ends. This CDR3 region has 13 residues. Germline loops: CDR1 LGHDT, CDR2 YNNKEL (reference sequence). CDR3 nucleotide sequence: TGTGCCAGCAGCCAAGTAGAGGGAAACGAGCAGTACTTC. This codes for CASSQVEGNEQYF.

The rearrangement uses TRBV5-1 and TRBJ2-5; TRBD2 matches at 8 bases. This CDR3 is built from 15 residues. The ends lost 0 bases at V and 5 bases at J; junction bases unmatched: 6. Germline assignment: CDR1 SGHRS and CDR2 YFSETQ. CDR3 amino acids: CASSLASGGLETQYF. DNA for the CDR3: TGCGCCAGCAGCTTGGCGTCGGGGGGGCTCGAGACCCAGTACTTC.

This clone was counted between two and nine times. This rearrangement joins TRBV3-1 (or the pseudogene TRBV3-2) to TRBJ1-1, with 7 positions matching TRBD1. The CDR3 loop spans 14 amino acids. The junction had 4 bases not matched to a gene; V was cut back by 1 base and J by 5 bases. Germline V gene data show CDR1 as LGHDT and CDR2 as YNNKEL (reference sequence). CDR3 region: CASSQAGGRTEAFF. CDR3 coding DNA: TGTGCCAGCAGCCAAGCAGGGGGACGTACTGAAGCTTTCTTT.